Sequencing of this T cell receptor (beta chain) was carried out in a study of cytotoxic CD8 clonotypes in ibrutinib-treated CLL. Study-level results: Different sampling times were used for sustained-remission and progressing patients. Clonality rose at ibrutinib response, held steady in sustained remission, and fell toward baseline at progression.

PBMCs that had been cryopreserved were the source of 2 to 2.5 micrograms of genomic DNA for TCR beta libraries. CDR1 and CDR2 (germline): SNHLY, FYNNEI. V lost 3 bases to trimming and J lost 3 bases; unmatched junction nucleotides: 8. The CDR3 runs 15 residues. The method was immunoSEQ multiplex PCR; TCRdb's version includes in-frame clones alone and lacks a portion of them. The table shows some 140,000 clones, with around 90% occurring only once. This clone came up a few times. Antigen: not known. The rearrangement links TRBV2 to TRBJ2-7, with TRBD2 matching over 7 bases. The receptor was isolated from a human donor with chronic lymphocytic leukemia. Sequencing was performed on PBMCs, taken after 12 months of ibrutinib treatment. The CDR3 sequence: CASSDASGGYYEQYF. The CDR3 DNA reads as TGTGCCAGCAGTGACGCTAGCGGAGGTTACTACGAGCAGTACTTC.